What follows describes a single T cell receptor beta chain. The data stem from a study of blood T cell repertoires in COVID-19. Sequencing was performed with immunoSEQ multiplex PCR; in TCRdb, only in-frame clones are kept and a portion is missing. The top ten clones hold approximately 1% of a sample with about 270,000 clones, roughly 87% of them seen once. Germline-derived CDR1 and CDR2 are SGHNT and YYREEE (reference sequence). V shed 4 bases, J shed 2 bases, and the junction held 2 bases outside the gene matches. This CDR3 has 14 residues. The rearrangement joins TRBV5-4 to TRBJ2-7, with TRBD2 identical over 11 bases. The sequence was collected from a woman in her 30s who had recovered from COVID-19. The source material was PBMCs or T cells enriched from blood (not recorded which). CDR3 nucleotides: TGTGCCAGCAGCCTTAGCGGGGGGGCCTACGAGCAGTACTTC. Its translation: CASSLSGGAYEQYF.